This T cell receptor (beta chain) comes out of a study of radiation and T cells in renal cell carcinoma. Time point noted: baseline pretreatment blood. The treatment was: 15 Gy SBRT to primary tumor, nephrectomy 4 weeks later. This renal cell carcinoma was of the clear cell type. For this clone: The antigen remains undetermined.

Trimming cost V 5 bases and J 5 bases, with 9 bases left between them. Germline values: CDR1 SQVTM, CDR2 ANQGSEA. The CDR3 sequence is 11 residues long. Study conclusions and caveats: In blood, top tumor clones expanded by 2 weeks, shrinking by 4.

Here immunoSEQ multiplex PCR was the method, and the copy in TCRdb shows in-frame clones only, minus some. Of approximately 110,000 clones listed, about four fifths are singletons. The TCR sequence derives from an older woman with renal cell carcinoma. Sequences were derived from blood, sampled from a patient whose treatment included radiotherapy and nephrectomy. This chain connects TRBV29-1 to TRBJ2-5, with D perhaps TRBD2 (5 bases). CDR3 sequence: CSVLREETQYF. CDR3 sequence (DNA): TGCAGCGTTCTGAGGGAGGAGACCCAGTACTTC.